This T cell receptor (beta chain) was documented in a study of T cells in women clearing cervical HPV infection. Across the whole study: For cases, blood was sampled a median around 140 days after lesion detection, interquartile range roughly 85 to 220 days. Only a few women had HLA typing results available.

The protocol was immunoSEQ multiplex PCR, while the TCRdb copy is restricted to in-frame clones and leaves out a portion. In all, the sample yields more than 25,000 clones. The sequenced material came from blood buffy coat. The receptor was isolated from a woman between 18 and 69 years old with a cervical HPV16 infection that either progressed to CIN3+ or cleared (not recorded which).

CDR3 amino acids: CASSIGGSEAFF. The covered CDR3 bases are TGTGCCAGTAGTATAGGCGGCAGCGAA. The chain combines TRBV19 with TRBJ1-1; no clear D gene. The CDR3 is cut off 3 residues early in the read; its end comes from the germline J gene. The CDR3 covers 12 residues. Germline lookup yields CDR1 LNHDA and CDR2 SQIVND (reference sequence).